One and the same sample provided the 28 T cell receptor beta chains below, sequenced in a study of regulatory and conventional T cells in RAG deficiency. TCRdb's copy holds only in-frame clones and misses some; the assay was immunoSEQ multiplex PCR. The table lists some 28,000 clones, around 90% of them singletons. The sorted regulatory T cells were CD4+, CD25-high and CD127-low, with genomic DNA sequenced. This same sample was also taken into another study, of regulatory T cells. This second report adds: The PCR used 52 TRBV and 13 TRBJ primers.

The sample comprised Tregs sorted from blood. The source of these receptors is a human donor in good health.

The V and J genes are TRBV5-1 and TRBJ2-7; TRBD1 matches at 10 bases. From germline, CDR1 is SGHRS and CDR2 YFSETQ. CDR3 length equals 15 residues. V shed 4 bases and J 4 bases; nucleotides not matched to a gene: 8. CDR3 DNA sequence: TGCGCCAGCAGCCCGCGACAGGGGGCGGAGTACGAGCAGTACTTC. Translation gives CASSPRQGAEYEQYF.

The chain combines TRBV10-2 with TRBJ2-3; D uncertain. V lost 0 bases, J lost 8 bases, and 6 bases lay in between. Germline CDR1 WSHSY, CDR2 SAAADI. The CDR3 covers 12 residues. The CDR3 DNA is TGCGCCAGCAGTGAGTCGTTTGGTACGCAGTATTTT. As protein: CASSESFGTQYF.

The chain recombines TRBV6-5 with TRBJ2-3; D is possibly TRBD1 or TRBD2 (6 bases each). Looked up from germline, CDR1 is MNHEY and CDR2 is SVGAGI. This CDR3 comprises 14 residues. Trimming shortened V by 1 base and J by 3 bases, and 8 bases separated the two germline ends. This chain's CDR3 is CASSYWGATDTQYF. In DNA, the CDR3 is TGTGCCAGCAGTTACTGGGGGGCAACAGATACGCAGTATTTT.

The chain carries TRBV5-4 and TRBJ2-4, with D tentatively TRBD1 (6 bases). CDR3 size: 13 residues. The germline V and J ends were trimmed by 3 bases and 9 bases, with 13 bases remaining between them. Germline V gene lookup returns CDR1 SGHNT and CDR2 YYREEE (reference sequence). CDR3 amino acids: CASSWGQGRIQYF. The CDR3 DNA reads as TGTGCCAGCAGCTGGGGGCAGGGACGCATTCAGTACTTC.

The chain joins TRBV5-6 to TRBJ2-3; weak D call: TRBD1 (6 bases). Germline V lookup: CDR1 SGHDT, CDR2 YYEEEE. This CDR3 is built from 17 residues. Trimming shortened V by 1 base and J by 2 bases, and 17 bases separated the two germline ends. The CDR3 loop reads CASSLFDGTSNTDTQYF. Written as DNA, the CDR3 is TGTGCCAGCAGCTTGTTCGACGGGACATCAAACACAGATACGCAGTATTTT.

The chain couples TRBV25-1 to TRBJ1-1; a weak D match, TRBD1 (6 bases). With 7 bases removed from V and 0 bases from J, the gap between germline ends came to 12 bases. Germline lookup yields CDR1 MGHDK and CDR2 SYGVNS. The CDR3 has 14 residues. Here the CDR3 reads CASTRGGMNTEAFF. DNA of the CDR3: TGTGCCAGCACCCGAGGGGGTATGAACACTGAAGCTTTCTTT.

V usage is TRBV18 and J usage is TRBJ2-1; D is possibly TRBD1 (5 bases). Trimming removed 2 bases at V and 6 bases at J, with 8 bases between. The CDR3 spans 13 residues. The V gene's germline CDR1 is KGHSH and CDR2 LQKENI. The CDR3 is CASSPDSSNEQFF. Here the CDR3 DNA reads TGTGCCAGCTCACCAGACAGCAGCAATGAGCAGTTCTTC.

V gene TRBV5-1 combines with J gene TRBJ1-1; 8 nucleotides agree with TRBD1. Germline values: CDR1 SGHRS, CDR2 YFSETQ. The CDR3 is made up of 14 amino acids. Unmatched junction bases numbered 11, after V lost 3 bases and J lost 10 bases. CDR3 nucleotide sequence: TGCGCCAGCAGCTCGTACCAGGGGGCGATGAGAGCTTTCTTT. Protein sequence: CASSSYQGAMRAFF.

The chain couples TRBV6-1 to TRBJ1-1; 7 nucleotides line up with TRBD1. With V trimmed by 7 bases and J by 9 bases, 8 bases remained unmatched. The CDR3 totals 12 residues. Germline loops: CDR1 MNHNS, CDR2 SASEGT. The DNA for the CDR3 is TGTGCCAGCAATCGCAGGGGGGGGAAAGCTTTCTTT. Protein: CASNRRGGKAFF.

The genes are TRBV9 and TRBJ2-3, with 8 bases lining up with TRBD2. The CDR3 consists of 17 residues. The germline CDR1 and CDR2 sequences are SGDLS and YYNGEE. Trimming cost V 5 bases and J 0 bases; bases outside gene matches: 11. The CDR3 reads CASSDAKRGLSTDTQYF. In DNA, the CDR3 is TGTGCCAGCAGTGACGCTAAGCGGGGGCTAAGCACAGATACGCAGTATTTT.

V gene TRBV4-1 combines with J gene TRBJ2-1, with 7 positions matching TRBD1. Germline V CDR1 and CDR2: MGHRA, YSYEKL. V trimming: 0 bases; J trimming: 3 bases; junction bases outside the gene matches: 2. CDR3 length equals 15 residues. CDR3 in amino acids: CASSQDGTVYNEQFF. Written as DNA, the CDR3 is TGCGCCAGCAGCCAAGACGGGACAGTCTACAATGAGCAGTTCTTC.

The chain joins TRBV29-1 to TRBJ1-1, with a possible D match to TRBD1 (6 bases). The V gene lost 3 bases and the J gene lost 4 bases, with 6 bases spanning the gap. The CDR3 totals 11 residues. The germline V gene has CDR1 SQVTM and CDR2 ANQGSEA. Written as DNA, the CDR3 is TGCAGCGTTGACAGGGGCACTGAAGCTTTCTTT. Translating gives CSVDRGTEAFF.

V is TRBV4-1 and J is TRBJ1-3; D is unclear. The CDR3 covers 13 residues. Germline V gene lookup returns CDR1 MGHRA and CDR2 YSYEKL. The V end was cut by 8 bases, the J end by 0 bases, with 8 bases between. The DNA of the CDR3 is TGCGCCAGCTCCCCGGACTCTGGAAACACCATATATTTT. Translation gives CASSPDSGNTIYF.

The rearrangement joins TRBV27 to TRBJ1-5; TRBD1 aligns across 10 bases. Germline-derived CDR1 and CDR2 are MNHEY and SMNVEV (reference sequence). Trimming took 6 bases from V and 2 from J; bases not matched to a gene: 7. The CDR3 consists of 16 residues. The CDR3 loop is CASRRQGAGGNQPQHF. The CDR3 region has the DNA TGTGCCAGCAGGAGACAGGGGGCAGGTGGCAATCAGCCCCAGCATTTT.

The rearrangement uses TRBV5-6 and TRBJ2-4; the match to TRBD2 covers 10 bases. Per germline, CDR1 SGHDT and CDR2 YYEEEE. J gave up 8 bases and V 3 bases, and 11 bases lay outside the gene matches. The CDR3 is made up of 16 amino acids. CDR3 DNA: TGTGCCAGCAGCTCCCGTAGTTCGGGACTAGCGTACATTCAGTACTTC. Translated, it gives CASSSRSSGLAYIQYF.

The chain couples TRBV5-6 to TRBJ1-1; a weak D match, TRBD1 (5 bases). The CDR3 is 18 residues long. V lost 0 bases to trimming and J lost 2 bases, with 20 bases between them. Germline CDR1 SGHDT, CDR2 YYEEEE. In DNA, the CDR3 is TGTGCCAGCAGCTTGGCCGGCAGGGATCGAACAAGAAACACTGAAGCTTTCTTT. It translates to CASSLAGRDRTRNTEAFF.

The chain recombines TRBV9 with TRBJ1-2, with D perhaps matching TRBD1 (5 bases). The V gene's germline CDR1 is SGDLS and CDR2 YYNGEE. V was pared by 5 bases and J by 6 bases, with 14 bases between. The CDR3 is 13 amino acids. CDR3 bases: TGTGCCAGCAGGCGGGGGTCTCTAGATGGCTACACCTTC. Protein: CASRRGSLDGYTF.

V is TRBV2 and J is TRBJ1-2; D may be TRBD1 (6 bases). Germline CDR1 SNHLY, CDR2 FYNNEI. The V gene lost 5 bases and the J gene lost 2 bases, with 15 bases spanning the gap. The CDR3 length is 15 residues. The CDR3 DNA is TGTGCCAGCAGTCTAGGACAGCCAAGGAACTATGGCTACACCTTC. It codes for CASSLGQPRNYGYTF.

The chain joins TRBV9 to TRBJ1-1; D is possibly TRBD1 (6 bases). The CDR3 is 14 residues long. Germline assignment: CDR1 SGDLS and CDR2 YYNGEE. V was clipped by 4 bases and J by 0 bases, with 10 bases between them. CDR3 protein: CASSSGVLNTEAFF. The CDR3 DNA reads TGTGCCAGCAGCTCAGGGGTTTTGAACACTGAAGCTTTCTTT.

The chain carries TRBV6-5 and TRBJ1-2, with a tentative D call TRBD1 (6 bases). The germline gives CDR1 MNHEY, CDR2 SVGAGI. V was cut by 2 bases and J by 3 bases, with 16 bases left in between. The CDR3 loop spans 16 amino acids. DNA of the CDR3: TGTGCCAGCAGTTACGATATTCAGGGGACATACTATGGCTACACCTTC. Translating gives CASSYDIQGTYYGYTF.

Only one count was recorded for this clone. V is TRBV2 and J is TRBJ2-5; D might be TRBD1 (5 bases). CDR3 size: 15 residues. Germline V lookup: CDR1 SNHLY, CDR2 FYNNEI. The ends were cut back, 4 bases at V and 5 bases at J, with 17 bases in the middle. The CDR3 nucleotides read TGTGCCAGCAGTGGGCCAAGGGGTGGGGCGGAGACCCAGTACTTC. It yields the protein CASSGPRGGAETQYF. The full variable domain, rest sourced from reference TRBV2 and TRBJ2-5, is EPEVTQTPSHQVTQMGQEVILRCVPISNHLYFYWYRQILGQKVEFLVSFYNNEISEKSEIFDDQFSVERPDGSNFTLKIRSTKLEDSAMYFCASSGPRGGAETQYFGPGTRLLVL.

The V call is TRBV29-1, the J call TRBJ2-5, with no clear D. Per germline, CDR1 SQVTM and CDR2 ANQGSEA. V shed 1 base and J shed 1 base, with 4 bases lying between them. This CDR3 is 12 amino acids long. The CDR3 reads CSVEGPQETQYF. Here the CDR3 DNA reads TGCAGCGTTGAAGGGCCCCAAGAGACCCAGTACTTC.

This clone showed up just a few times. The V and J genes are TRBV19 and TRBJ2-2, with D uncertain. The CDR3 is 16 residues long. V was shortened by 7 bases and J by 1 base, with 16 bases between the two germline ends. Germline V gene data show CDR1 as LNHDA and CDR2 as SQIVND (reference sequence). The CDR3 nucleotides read TGTGCCAGTACCCGAAGGTGGCAGATGAACACCGGGGAGCTGTTTTTT. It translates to CASTRRWQMNTGELFF.

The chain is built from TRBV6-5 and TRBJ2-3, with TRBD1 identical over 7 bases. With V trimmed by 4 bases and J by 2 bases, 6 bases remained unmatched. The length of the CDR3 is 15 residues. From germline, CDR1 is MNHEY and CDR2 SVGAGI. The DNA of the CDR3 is TGTGCCAGCAGTTCCCGACAGGGTAACACAGATACGCAGTATTTT. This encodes CASSSRQGNTDTQYF.

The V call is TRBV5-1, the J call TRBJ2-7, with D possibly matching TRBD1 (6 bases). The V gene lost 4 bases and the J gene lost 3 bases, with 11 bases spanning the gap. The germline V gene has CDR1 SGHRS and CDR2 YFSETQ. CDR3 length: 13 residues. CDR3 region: CASSQGQLYEQYF. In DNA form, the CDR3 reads TGCGCCAGCAGCCAAGGACAGCTCTACGAGCAGTACTTC.

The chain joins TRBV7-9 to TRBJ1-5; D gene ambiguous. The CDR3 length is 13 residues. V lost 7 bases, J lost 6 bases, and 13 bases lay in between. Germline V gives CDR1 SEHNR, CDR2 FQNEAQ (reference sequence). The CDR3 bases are TGTGCCAGCACCGACGGAGGGCTTCAGCCCCAGCATTTT. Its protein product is CASTDGGLQPQHF.

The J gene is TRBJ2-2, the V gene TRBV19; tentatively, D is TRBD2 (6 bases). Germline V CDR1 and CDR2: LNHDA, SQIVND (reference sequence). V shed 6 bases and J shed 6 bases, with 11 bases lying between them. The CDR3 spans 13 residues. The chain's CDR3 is CASRARGSGELFF. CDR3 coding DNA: TGTGCCAGTAGGGCTCGGGGGTCCGGGGAGCTGTTTTTT.

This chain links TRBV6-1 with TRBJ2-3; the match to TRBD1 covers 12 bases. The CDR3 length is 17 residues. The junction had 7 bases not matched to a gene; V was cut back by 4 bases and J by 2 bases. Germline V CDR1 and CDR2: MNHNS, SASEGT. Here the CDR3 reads CASSVGTGGYSTDTQYF. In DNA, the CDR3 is TGTGCCAGCAGTGTTGGGACAGGGGGCTATTCCACAGATACGCAGTATTTT.